This TCR beta chain was obtained from a study of T cell clonality in common variable immunodeficiency (dated by TCRdb to the mid-2010s). Overall study results and their limits: Reportedly, TCRbeta sequences from CVID had fewer deletions and N-nucleotide insertions, and highly modified clones with 13 or more V deletions were absent from CVID. Fewer TCRbeta clones were shared among CVID subjects than among healthy controls (p < 0.0001). Correlations between repertoire features and clinical complications were limited by patient heterogeneity within the CVID cohort. TCRbeta clonality was higher in CVID subjects than in healthy controls (t-test p = 0.018), and the increase was most characteristic of about a third of subjects. Even though DNA input was equal, the average per sample came to about 81,820 unique sequences for controls compared with roughly 30,000 for CVID samples. According to the authors, figuring out what caused the increased clonality in CVID would require sequencing the repertoires of T cell subpopulations.

Most of the CVID patients and most of the healthy controls were of Caucasian heritage. Heparinized peripheral whole blood samples of roughly 5 to 8.5 ml were obtained from each donor. TCRbeta CDR3 repertoires were sequenced from genomic DNA of adults with common variable immune deficiency (CVID) and healthy adult controls. The control group was made up of 22 healthy adult volunteers (10 male and around 12 female) whose ages ranged from 23 to 66 years, with a mean age of roughly 30. Diluted blood was subjected to density centrifugation over Hypaque 1077 or Ficoll-Paque for isolation of peripheral blood mononuclear cells. Genomic DNA was extracted from unsorted mononuclear cells by Qiagen column purification or by a centrifugation-based method. This clone was recorded many times. Its target antigen remains unknown. Read coverage stops 3 residues before the CDR3 terminus; the germline J gene supplies the remainder.

For sequencing input, CVID and control samples contributed equivalent amounts of genomic DNA. For every sample, a 60 bp segment covering the rearranged TCRbeta CDR3 region was amplified and then sequenced. The immunoSEQ assay, a bias-corrected multiplex PCR combined with high-throughput sequencing, was used to amplify TCRbeta. The original pipeline was this. Each unique nucleotide sequence was treated as a clone and annotated with V, D and J genes, copy number and frequency. Sequences were labeled productive if in frame, and non-productive if out of frame or containing stop codons. As previously described, clonality was calculated on the basis of Shannon's entropy. The predicted amino acid sequences of productive clones were used to derive mean CDR3 Kyte-Doolittle hydropathy. Hierarchical clustering of scaled V gene usage was performed with the R hclust function using Manhattan distance and complete linkage. Sharing of clones by CDR3 amino acid sequence was evaluated through resampling of 12 repertoires per group over 100 rounds. The repertoires were searched for 60 to 70 published EBV-specific TCRbeta sequences and 200 to 300 published CMV-specific TCRbeta sequences. After a couple of CVID samples that produced fewer than 10,000 sequences were dropped from the analysis, a few dozen CVID repertoires remained. TCRdb retrieved this table from immuneACCESS and kept in-frame rearrangements only. Not all clones are present; in checked studies, unresolved V genes account for under half, and no reason is known for the remainder. Clone size and the V and J calls come from that table; the DNA yielded D and trimming. The sample has some 38,000 clones on record, with no singletons. In total, the top ten clones hold roughly 3% of the sample.

The CDR3, from cysteine to phenylalanine, totals 16 residues. The CDR3 was read in part: 39 bases, with the frame set at base 1. The CDR1 and CDR2 encoded by the germline V gene (reference sequence) are DFQATT and SNEGSKA. V is trimmed back by 0 bases and J by 3 bases, and the junction contains 9 bases that no gene match accounts for. Sequences were obtained from peripheral blood mononuclear cells. The chain is made from TRBV20-1 and TRBJ2-5; 8 central nucleotides agree with TRBD1. This TCR derives from a person aged 18-69 years in good health. This receptor carries the CDR3 CSARDLAGGAEETQYF. CDR3 DNA, as far as it was read: TGCAGTGCTAGAGATCTCGCAGGGGGCGCAGAAGAGACC.